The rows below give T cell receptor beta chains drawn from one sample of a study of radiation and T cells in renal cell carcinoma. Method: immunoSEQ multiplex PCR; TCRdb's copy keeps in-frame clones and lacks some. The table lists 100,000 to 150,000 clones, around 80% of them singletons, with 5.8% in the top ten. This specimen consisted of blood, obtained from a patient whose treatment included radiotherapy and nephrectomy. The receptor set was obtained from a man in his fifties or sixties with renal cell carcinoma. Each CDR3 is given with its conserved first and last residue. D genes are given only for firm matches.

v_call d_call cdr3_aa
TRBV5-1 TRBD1 CASSLPGQGNYGYTF
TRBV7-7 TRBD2 CASSPGLAGVETQYF
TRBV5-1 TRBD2 CASLAGPYTDTQYF
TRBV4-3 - CASSQEVWGNHEQFF
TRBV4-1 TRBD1 CASSPGQGKNEKLFF
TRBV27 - CASSSSQGSGYTF
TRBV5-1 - CASRNSSYRAGELFF
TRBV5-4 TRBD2 CASSSVGGSSYNEQFF
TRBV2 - CASSEKQVYNEQFF
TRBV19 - CASNYRHSSNYEQYF
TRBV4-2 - CASSQVWERDGENIQYF
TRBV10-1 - CASSELGTGVTGGGEQYF
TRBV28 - CASSDRSGGGYNEQFF
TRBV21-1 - CASSKDEYRGNQPQHF
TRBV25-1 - CASSEFKSTYEQYF
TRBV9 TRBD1 CASSVTGTGSPDTQYF
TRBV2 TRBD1 CASSPRTGTNYGYTF
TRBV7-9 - CASSLDSTEAFF
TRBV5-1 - CASSLNSGSGANVLTF
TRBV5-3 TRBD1 CARNSLGGPETQYF
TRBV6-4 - CASSDWGKRGTGELFF
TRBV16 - CASSQFTYYGYTF
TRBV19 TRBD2 CASSRTSGSGHETQYF
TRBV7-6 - CASSLDGGSGNTIYF
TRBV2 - CASSAPGGTDTQYF
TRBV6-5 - CASSQTVPETQYF
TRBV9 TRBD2 CASSAPPLGGSSYNEQFF